Listed below are T cell receptor beta chains from one sample, sequenced in a study of cytomegalovirus exposure and HLA in healthy donors. Produced via immunoSEQ multiplex PCR; TCRdb's table is partial and in-frame only. The sample has 70,000 or so clones; 82% are singletons. Source material: PBMCs. The receptors derive from a man younger than 35 in good health and CMV-seronegative. CDR3s include the opening cysteine and the closing phenylalanine or tryptophan. D genes are given only for firm matches. A clone size is listed for some rows: how often the clone was seen (once, few, many), or a class if it is expanded.

TRBV19	.	TRBJ1-1	once	TGTGCCAGTAGCCCCATCGGGGGAGGCGGGTTGAACACTGAAGCTTTCTTT	CASSPIGGGGLNTEAFF
TRBV28	.	TRBJ1-1	.	TGTGCCAGCAGTCCGGACGGAGGGAACACTGAAGCTTTCTTT	CASSPDGGNTEAFF
TRBV5-6	.	TRBJ1-1	few	TGTGCCAGCAGCTTGGACATCCGGGAGGGAAAAGGTGGGACTGAAGCTTTCTTT	CASSLDIREGKGGTEAFF
TRBV7-3	.	TRBJ2-7	.	TGTGCCAGCAGCGTCTCAGGGGTGAGCTCCTACGAGCAGTACTTC	CASSVSGVSSYEQYF
TRBV29-1	TRBD1	TRBJ2-7	.	TGCAGCGTTCGAAGCGGCAGGGGGACCTACGAGCAGTACTTC	CSVRSGRGTYEQYF
TRBV6-1	TRBD1	TRBJ1-4	.	TGTGCCAGCAGTGCTCTCAGGGGGGCTAATGAAAAACTGTTTTTT	CASSALRGANEKLFF
TRBV29-1	TRBD2	TRBJ2-5	.	TGCAGCGTTGATTGGCCATGGCGGGGGGCGCATCAAGAGACCCAGTACTTC	CSVDWPWRGAHQETQYF
TRBV27	.	TRBJ2-1	.	TGTGCCAGCGTCGGGGGGCTGGTGGCGCCCGCTCGTGCGGAGCAGTTCTTC	CASVGGLVAPARAEQFF
TRBV27	TRBD2	TRBJ2-7	.	TGTGCCAGCAAAGCCGGGACTAGCGTCCGGAGCGAGCAGTACTTC	CASKAGTSVRSEQYF
TRBV7-2	.	TRBJ2-7	.	TGTGCCAGCAGCTTAGGGTCCCTGGGCCGGTACTTC	CASSLGSLGRYF
TRBV7-2	.	TRBJ2-7	.	TGTGCCAGCAGCTTATTCGGCAGGTCCTACGAGCAGTACTTC	CASSLFGRSYEQYF
TRBV7-6	TRBD1	TRBJ2-1	.	TGTGCCAGCAGCCTACCGGGACAGGAGTTCAATGAGCAGTTCTTC	CASSLPGQEFNEQFF
TRBV15	.	TRBJ2-7	once	TGTGCCACCAGCAGCGGGACATCCTCCTACGAGCAGTACTTC	CATSSGTSSYEQYF
TRBV28	.	TRBJ1-4	once	TGTGCCAGCAGTAGCCCGGACAGCTCTAATGAAAAACTGTTTTTT	CASSSPDSSNEKLFF
TRBV7-2	TRBD1	TRBJ2-5	.	TGTGCCAGCAGCTACAGGGGTGGCGAAGAGACCCAGTACTTC	CASSYRGGEETQYF
TRBV30	.	TRBJ2-7	.	TGTGCCTGGAGTGTATTGAGACACTCGTACGAGCAGTACTTC	CAWSVLRHSYEQYF
TRBV6-5	.	TRBJ1-6	.	TGTGCCAGCAGTTACTCGAAGCGGGGTTGGTCACCCCTCCACTTT	CASSYSKRGWSPLHF
TRBV18	.	TRBJ2-5	.	TGTGCCAGCTCACCCCTCCAACAGGGGGGGCAAGAGACCCAGTACTTC	CASSPLQQGGQETQYF
TRBV10-3	TRBD1	TRBJ1-4	.	TGTGCCATCAGCCAGGGACAGGCCACAACTAATGAAAAACTGTTTTTT	CAISQGQATTNEKLFF
TRBV18	.	TRBJ2-5	.	TGTGCCAGCTCGCGGAGTCAAGAGACCCAGTACTTC	CASSRSQETQYF
TRBV6-4	TRBD1	TRBJ2-1	.	TGTGCCAGCAGTGACACCGACAGGGGAGGAGAGCAGTTCTTC	CASSDTDRGGEQFF
TRBV7-2	TRBD2	TRBJ2-5	.	TGTGCCAGCAGCTCCCCGGGGGCGGGAGGGCAAGAGACCCAGTACTTC	CASSSPGAGGQETQYF
TRBV7-6	.	TRBJ2-5	.	TGTGCCAGCAGCTACGGGGTAGGGGAGACCCAGTACTTC	CASSYGVGETQYF
TRBV5-1	TRBD1	TRBJ2-7	.	TGCGCCAGCAGCTGGGCTCGGACAGGGGACTACGAGCAGTACTTC	CASSWARTGDYEQYF
TRBV11-2	.	TRBJ1-4	.	TGTGCCAGCAGCTTAGCTACACGCAGGACTAATGAAAAACTGTTTTTT	CASSLATRRTNEKLFF
TRBV5-1	TRBD1	TRBJ1-4	.	TGCGCCAGCAGCTTTGGGACAGGCCAAACTAATGAAAAACTGTTTTTT	CASSFGTGQTNEKLFF
TRBV6-6	TRBD1	TRBJ2-1	.	TGTGCCAGCAGGTTCCCTTCGGGACAGGGGTACAATGAGCAGTTCTTC	CASRFPSGQGYNEQFF
TRBV10-1	TRBD1	TRBJ1-1	.	TGCGCCAGCAGTGAAAACAGGGGAGAAGCTTTCTTT	CASSENRGEAFF
TRBV2	TRBD1	TRBJ2-7	.	TGTGCCAGCCTTGGGACAGACCACGAGCAGTACTTC	CASLGTDHEQYF
TRBV4-3	.	TRBJ2-7	once	TGCGCCAGCAGCCAAGGCGCAGCGCGGCCGGGGGAGCAGTACTTC	CASSQGAARPGEQYF
TRBV5-6	.	TRBJ1-1	.	TGTGCCAGCAGTCTTCTTGGAGGGCGGAAGAACACTGAAGCTTTCTTT	CASSLLGGRKNTEAFF
TRBV7-8	.	TRBJ1-1	.	TGTGCCAGCAGCCTACTGGACAGTCAGATAAACACTGAAGCTTTCTTT	CASSLLDSQINTEAFF
TRBV11-2	.	TRBJ2-7	.	TGTGCCAGCAGCCTTGTATACGAGCAGTACTTC	CASSLVYEQYF
TRBV7-3	.	TRBJ1-1	.	TGTGCCAGCAGCTCTCAACCGCGGGGGAACACTGAAGCTTTCTTT	CASSSQPRGNTEAFF
TRBV7-2	.	TRBJ1-1	few	TGTGCCAGCAGCTTAGCTAAGACAGCGAACACTGAAGCTTTCTTT	CASSLAKTANTEAFF
TRBV6-6	TRBD1	TRBJ1-5	.	TGTGCCAGCAGTTACCCCAGGGGGCCGGCTCAGCCCCAGCATTTT	CASSYPRGPAQPQHF
TRBV4-1	.	TRBJ2-5	.	TGCGCCAGCAGCCAAGTAACTTATCAAGAGACCCAGTACTTC	CASSQVTYQETQYF
TRBV2	.	TRBJ2-1	.	TGTGCCAGCAGTGAATATCTGTACAATGAGCAGTTCTTC	CASSEYLYNEQFF
TRBV28	TRBD2	TRBJ2-1	.	TGTGTCAGCAGCCCGGCCAAGTCGGGACTAGGCGGTTTCTTC	CVSSPAKSGLGGFF
TRBV5-6	TRBD1	TRBJ1-2	few	TGTGCCAGCAGCAAACCGGGACAGGGGGCTGTTGACTATGGCTACACCTTC	CASSKPGQGAVDYGYTF
TRBV19	TRBD1	TRBJ2-2	.	TGTGCCAGTAGTACGACAGGGGTGGCCGGGGAGCTGTTTTTT	CASSTTGVAGELFF
TRBV6-6	TRBD1	TRBJ1-1	.	TGTGCCAGCAGCCCGACAGGGGACATGAACACTGAAGCTTTCTTT	CASSPTGDMNTEAFF
TRBV18	.	TRBJ1-5	.	TGTGCCAGCTCACCAGGGCTCGGGGTTAGCAATCAGCCCCAGCATTTT	CASSPGLGVSNQPQHF
TRBV7-7	TRBD2	TRBJ2-3	.	TGTGCTAGCAGCTTGGGACTAGCGGGGGAGACTAGCACAGATACGCAGTATTTT	CASSLGLAGETSTDTQYF
TRBV13	.	TRBJ2-7	.	TGTGCCAGCAGCTCTCCGGGACAACCATACGAGCAGTACTTC	CASSSPGQPYEQYF
TRBV28	.	TRBJ1-2	.	TGTGCCAGCAGTTTACGGGGAGCTAACTATGGCTACACCTTC	CASSLRGANYGYTF
TRBV19	.	TRBJ2-3	.	TGTGCCAGTAGCCCAATACTGGGGGGACCAAGTGGGACAGATACGCAGTATTTT	CASSPILGGPSGTDTQYF
TRBV5-1	TRBD1	TRBJ2-7	.	TGCGCCAGCAGCTTGGCTGCGACAGGGGGAGGCTACGAGCAGTACTTC	CASSLAATGGGYEQYF
TRBV9	.	TRBJ2-1	.	TGTGCCAGCAGTCGCAGTAGCAGTGAGCAGTTCTTC	CASSRSSSEQFF
TRBV30	.	TRBJ1-2	.	TGTGCCTGGAGTAACATTTATGGCTACACCTTC	CAWSNIYGYTF
TRBV4-2	.	TRBJ2-5	.	TGTGCCAGCAGCCAAGTTCCCAGCGAGGAGACCCAGTACTTC	CASSQVPSEETQYF
TRBV10-2	.	TRBJ2-7	.	TGCGCCAGTGAAGCGGACTCCTACGAGCAGTACTTC	CASEADSYEQYF
TRBV7-9	.	TRBJ2-3	few	TGTGCCAGCAGCTTAGTGGCTAGCGAAGATACGCAGTATTTT	CASSLVASEDTQYF
TRBV15	.	TRBJ2-1	.	TGTGCCACCAGCACCATCGACAGGTCCTACAATGAGCAGTTCTTC	CATSTIDRSYNEQFF
TRBV4-1	TRBD1	TRBJ1-3	.	TGCGCCAGCAGCCAAACCCAGACAGGGGACGGAAACACCATATATTTT	CASSQTQTGDGNTIYF
TRBV9	TRBD1	TRBJ1-6	.	TGTGCCAGCAGCGTAGACAGGGGCGCTAATTCACCCCTCCACTTT	CASSVDRGANSPLHF
TRBV6-5	TRBD1	TRBJ2-1	.	TGTGCCAGCAGTTCCATGACAGGGATCCAGCGCAATGAGCAGTTCTTC	CASSSMTGIQRNEQFF